The entry below gives a single TCR beta chain sequence along with its context. The data stem from a study of T cell changes during pregnancy in multiple sclerosis. Clones were read by immunoSEQ multiplex PCR, and TCRdb kept only the in-frame ones, dropping some. Here the sample spans 67,000 or so clones, roughly 92% being singletons. This CDR3 region has 16 residues. J lost 0 bases, V lost 4 bases, and 7 bases had no gene match. Germline CDR1 is SQVTM and CDR2 is ANQGSEA. The source of this sequence is a female donor in good health, enrolled as a control in a pregnancy study. Material: CD8+ T cells from peripheral blood mononuclear cells, obtained in the third trimester of pregnancy. The chain has TRBV29-1 and TRBJ2-2, with 8 bases that match TRBD1. The CDR3 DNA is TGCAGCGTTGTCGGCAGGGGGCCCCCGAACACCGGGGAGCTGTTTTTT. This translates into CSVVGRGPPNTGELFF.